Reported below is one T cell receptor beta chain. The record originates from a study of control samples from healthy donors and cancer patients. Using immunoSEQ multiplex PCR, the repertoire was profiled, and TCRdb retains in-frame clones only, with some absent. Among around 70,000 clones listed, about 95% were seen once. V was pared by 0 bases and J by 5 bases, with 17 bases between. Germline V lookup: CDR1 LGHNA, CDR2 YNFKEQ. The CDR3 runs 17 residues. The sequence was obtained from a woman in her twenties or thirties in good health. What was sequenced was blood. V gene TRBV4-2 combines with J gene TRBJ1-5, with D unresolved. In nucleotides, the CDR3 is TGTGCCAGCAGCCAAGATCTGGGAAGGGCGGAGGATCAGCCCCAGCATTTT. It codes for CASSQDLGRAEDQPQHF.